One sample yielded the 6 T cell receptor beta chains listed below, sequenced in a study of shared clonotypes between healthy human individuals. The assay was immunoSEQ multiplex PCR, and TCRdb's table has in-frame clones only and misses some. The sample consists of about 710,000 clones, around 78% of them appearing once. The sequenced sample consisted of memory CD4+ T cells sorted from blood. Subset specified: CD45RA-negative fraction. All receptors derive from a young woman in good health.

The rearrangement links TRBV6-1 to TRBJ2-3; TRBD2 is a possible D gene (6 bases). V lost 8 bases and J lost 0, with 15 bases in between. Per the germline V gene, CDR1 is MNHNS and CDR2 is SASEGT. The CDR3 has 15 residues. DNA of the CDR3: TGTGCCAGCCTAGGGGCGGGGCCTAGCACAGATACGCAGTATTTT. Translating it yields CASLGAGPSTDTQYF.

With respect to this clone: This specimen includes other DNA sequences encoding the same CDR3. The chain joins TRBV5-4 to TRBJ2-6; 7 nucleotides align to TRBD2. The CDR3 length is 15 residues. V was clipped by 4 bases and J by 0 bases; unmatched bases: 1. Germline V gene lookup returns CDR1 SGHNT and CDR2 YYREEE (reference sequence). The CDR3 reads CASSPGGSGANVLTF. The CDR3 region has the DNA TGTGCCAGCAGCCCGGGGGGCTCTGGGGCCAACGTCCTGACTTTC.

J is TRBJ1-2 and V is TRBV30; 7 bases are shared with TRBD1. The trim removed 3 bases at V and 0 bases at J, leaving 4 bases unmatched. Germline-derived CDR1 and CDR2 are GTSNPN and SVGIG (reference sequence). This CDR3 has 14 amino acids. CDR3 protein: CAWRGQTSNYGYTF. Written as DNA, the CDR3 is TGTGCCTGGAGGGGACAGACCTCTAACTATGGCTACACCTTC.

The V and J genes are TRBV28 and TRBJ1-1; D not certain. V lost 3 bases and J lost 0, with 8 bases in between. Per the germline V gene, CDR1 is MDHEN and CDR2 is SYDVKM. The CDR3 length is 14 residues. The CDR3 DNA sequence: TGTGCCAGCAGTTTGCGTCATGTGAACACTGAAGCTTTCTTT. Translated, it gives CASSLRHVNTEAFF. The full variable domain, with the rest looked up from reference TRBV28 and TRBJ1-1, is DVKVTQSSRYLVKRTGEKVFLECVQDMDHENMFWYRQDPGLGLRLIYFSYDVKMKEKGDIPEGYSVSREKKERFSLILESASTNQTSMYLCASSLRHVNTEAFFGQGTRLTVV.

This chain uses TRBV4-1 with TRBJ2-3; D unclear. The V end lost 4 bases, the J end lost 2 bases, and 13 bases lay between the germline ends. This CDR3 has 15 residues. Germline loops: CDR1 MGHRA, CDR2 YSYEKL. The CDR3 loop is CASSRLSTTTDTQYF. The DNA of the CDR3 is TGCGCCAGCAGCCGACTTAGCACGACCACAGATACGCAGTATTTT.

This clone has just a few counts. The V and J genes are TRBV27 and TRBJ2-2; 13 nucleotides agree with TRBD2. Germline V gene lookup returns CDR1 MNHEY and CDR2 SMNVEV (reference sequence). With V trimmed by 3 bases and J by 5 bases, 9 bases remained unmatched. The CDR3 runs to 18 residues. The DNA of the CDR3 is TGTGCCAGCAGTTTCCGGACTAGCGGGAGAAGGGGGACCGGGGAGCTGTTTTTT. Its translation is CASSFRTSGRRGTGELFF.